A single sample is the source of the 21 T cell receptor beta chains below, sequenced in a study of T-cell memory formation after mild COVID-19. TCRdb used MiXCR to reprocess the 5' RACE reads, holding one entry per CDR3 protein. Found here are about 150,000 distinct CDR3 sequences, approximately 25% of them singletons; the top ten hold approximately 25%. Specimen: PBMCs or a T cell subset sorted from them (not recorded which). The receptors shown here come from an adult woman who had mild COVID-19 (a few samples of this study predate the infection). Cell type and time point are not known.

This clonotype has a count of ten or more. V gene TRBV5-4 combines with J gene TRBJ2-7; 10 positions match TRBD1. CDR3 size: 14 residues. Germline CDR1 reads SGHNT; CDR2 reads YYREEE (reference sequence). V lost 0 bases and J lost 3; bases outside the gene matches: 0. The DNA for the CDR3 is TGTGCCAGCAGCTTGGGGACAGGGGGCTACGAGCAGTACTTC. Translation gives CASSLGTGGYEQYF.

This clonotype occurred a few times. The V and J genes are TRBV6-5 and TRBJ2-2, with D perhaps TRBD1 or TRBD2 (5 bases each). This CDR3 region has 15 residues. Trimming took off 3 bases at V and 5 bases at J, with 13 bases between the two ends. Germline assignment: CDR1 MNHEY and CDR2 SVGAGI. The CDR3 region has the DNA TGTGCCAGCAGTTATTACGGGACCCGGACCGGGGAGCTGTTTTTT. It specifies CASSYYGTRTGELFF.

CDR3 sequence reads: CASSSRTGRHEQYF. The CDR3 DNA reads TGTGCCAGCAGCTCCCGGACAGGTAGACACGAGCAGTACTTC. V and J are TRBV9 and TRBJ2-7; 7 positions agree with TRBD1. This CDR3 region has 14 residues. V dropped 4 bases and J dropped 5; count of bases not matched to a gene: 9. Per the germline V gene, CDR1 is SGDLS and CDR2 is YYNGEE.

The CDR3 nucleotides are TGTGCCAGCAGCGAATCTTTAGGTTACCGGGGGACCTATGGCTACACCTTC. It yields the protein CASSESLGYRGTYGYTF. V gene TRBV9 combines with J gene TRBJ1-2; TRBD1 might be the D (5 bases). From germline, CDR1 is SGDLS and CDR2 YYNGEE. V dropped 3 bases and J dropped 4 bases, with 22 bases sitting between them. The CDR3 is 17 amino acids.

This clonotype was detected only a few times. This chain connects TRBV4-1 to TRBJ2-5, with 12 bases matching TRBD2. CDR1 is MGHRA, CDR2 YSYEKL, per germline. CDR3 length: 15 amino acids. Trimming at V came to 5 bases and at J to 5 bases, leaving 6 bases not matched to a gene. CDR3 bases: TGCGCCAGCAGCTACCTAGCGGGGGGGCCTGAGACCCAGTACTTC. It codes for CASSYLAGGPETQYF.

In its sample, this clonotype was seen a few times. Sequence at one end of the junction differs from germline and may be a read error. V usage is TRBV7-7 and J usage is TRBJ2-2; 13 nucleotides align to TRBD2. Germline assignment: CDR1 SSHAT and CDR2 FNYEAQ (reference sequence). The CDR3 has 17 residues. CDR3 loop: CASSAGLAGFNTGELFF. DNA of the CDR3: TGTGCTAGCAGCGCGGGACTAGCGGGATTTAACACCGGGGAGCTGTTTTTT.

This clonotype was seen more than once but under ten times. The chain recombines TRBV4-3 with TRBJ2-7; 9 positions agree with TRBD2. The CDR3 spans 17 residues. V shed 0 bases, J shed 1 base, and the junction held 7 bases outside the gene matches. The germline V gene encodes CDR1 LGHNA and CDR2 YSLEER. The CDR3, as DNA: TGCGCCAGCAGCCAAGAGGTAGCGGGAGCTTTGTCCTACGAGCAGTACTTC. Amino acid sequence: CASSQEVAGALSYEQYF.

This chain uses TRBV24-1 with TRBJ1-5; maybe TRBD1 (6 bases). The germline V and J ends were trimmed by 5 bases and 3 bases, with 13 bases remaining between them. CDR1 is KGHDR and CDR2 is SFDVKD in the germline V gene. The CDR3 runs to 15 residues. CDR3 nucleotide sequence: TGTGCCACCAGTGTGGGGGCCTACCCCAATCAGCCCCAGCATTTT. Translation: CATSVGAYPNQPQHF.

This clonotype was counted a single time. J is TRBJ2-2 and V is TRBV4-3, with D perhaps matching TRBD1 (5 bases). This CDR3 comprises 17 residues. Looked up from germline, CDR1 is LGHNA and CDR2 is YSLEER. The V end was cut by 5 bases, the J end by 0 bases, with 16 bases between. The CDR3 sequence: CASSASGRVTNTGELFF. CDR3 bases: TGCGCCAGCAGCGCAAGTGGCAGGGTAACGAACACCGGGGAGCTGTTTTTT.

This clonotype came up a few times. The chain is built from TRBV15 and TRBJ2-4; 7 nucleotides align to TRBD2. There are 16 residues in the CDR3. Germline CDR1 reads LNHNV; CDR2 reads YYDKDF (reference sequence). Trimming at V came to 6 bases and at J to 4 bases, leaving 12 bases not matched to a gene. The CDR3 sequence is CATRGLAGEEKNIQYF. Written as DNA, the CDR3 is TGTGCCACCAGAGGGCTCGCGGGGGAGGAAAAAAACATTCAGTACTTC. The whole variable domain, filled in from reference TRBV15 and TRBJ2-4, reads DAMVIQNPRYQVTQFGKPVTLSCSQTLNHNVMYWYQQKSSQAPKLLFHYYDKDFNNEADTPDNFQSRRPNTSFCFLDIRSPGLGDTAMYLCATRGLAGEEKNIQYFGAGTRLSVL.

The chain joins TRBV12-3 or TRBV12-4 to TRBJ2-1; 14 bases fit TRBD2. The V segment lost 6 bases and the J segment 1 base; nucleotides outside the gene matches: 2. The CDR3 is made up of 16 amino acids. This CDR3 reads CASRGTSGGSYNEQFF. The CDR3 nucleotides are TGTGCCAGCAGGGGGACTAGCGGGGGTTCCTACAATGAGCAGTTCTTC.

The chain recombines TRBV24-1 with TRBJ2-7; no clear D gene. CDR1 is KGHDR, CDR2 SFDVKD, per germline. The V end lost 4 bases, the J end lost 4 bases, and 7 bases lay between the germline ends. There are 12 residues in the CDR3. The CDR3 region has the DNA TGTGCCACCAGTGACCACGGGTACGAGCAGTACTTC. Translated: CATSDHGYEQYF.

A few counts support this clonotype. The CDR3 region is CATSLGLAGVYEQYF. CDR3 sequence (DNA): TGTGCCACCAGCCTCGGACTAGCGGGAGTATACGAGCAGTACTTC. The V call is TRBV15, the J call TRBJ2-7; 13 bases map to TRBD2. The CDR3 totals 15 residues. The germline V gene encodes CDR1 LNHNV and CDR2 YYDKDF (reference sequence). The V segment lost 5 bases and the J segment 4 bases; nucleotides outside the gene matches: 5.

This clonotype was recorded a few times. The rearrangement uses TRBV7-7 and TRBJ2-1; TRBD2 aligns across 16 bases. V was clipped by 5 bases and J by 3 bases; unmatched bases: 7. In germline, CDR1 is SSHAT, CDR2 FNYEAQ (reference sequence). This CDR3 is built from 18 residues. The CDR3: CASSSGTSGGAVYNEQFF. CDR3 DNA sequence: TGTGCCAGCAGCAGTGGGACTAGCGGGGGGGCCGTCTACAATGAGCAGTTCTTC.

This clonotype showed up just a few times. The chain joins TRBV20-1 to TRBJ1-1, with 8 bases matching TRBD1. The CDR3 sequence is 14 residues long. Germline V lookup: CDR1 DFQATT, CDR2 SNEGSKA (reference sequence). V dropped 6 bases and J dropped 5; count of bases not matched to a gene: 11. In DNA, the CDR3 is TGCAGTGCCTTACAGGGGGAGGTTTGGACTGAAGCTTTCTTT. Its protein is CSALQGEVWTEAFF.

This clonotype came up a few times. The chain has TRBV7-2 and TRBJ2-5; TRBD2 aligns across 10 bases. V lost 6 bases to trimming and J lost 5 bases; unmatched junction nucleotides: 9. CDR3 length equals 15 residues. Germline V CDR1 and CDR2: SGHTA, FQGNSA. In DNA form, the CDR3 reads TGTGCCAGCAGTCCGGGACTAGCGTACTCGGAGACCCAGTACTTC. It yields the protein CASSPGLAYSETQYF.

This clonotype was picked up many times. The gene calls are TRBV4-2 and TRBJ2-5; D gene ambiguous. The CDR3 sequence is 14 residues long. Trimming took 0 bases from V and 1 from J, leaving 6 bases between them. Looked up from germline, CDR1 is LGHNA and CDR2 is YNFKEQ. In nucleotides, the CDR3 is TGTGCCAGCAGCCAAGAGGCAGGCCAAGAGACCCAGTACTTC. Protein product: CASSQEAGQETQYF.

In this sample, this clonotype turned up a few times. The chain carries TRBV29-1 and TRBJ2-1, with D unresolved. The V end was cut by 5 bases, the J end by 9 bases, with 8 bases between. There are 10 residues in the CDR3. The germline V gene has CDR1 SQVTM and CDR2 ANQGSEA. CDR3 loop: CSVSWGEQFF. The CDR3 DNA reads TGCAGCGTTTCTTGGGGTGAGCAGTTCTTC.

The V call is TRBV11-3, the J call TRBJ2-3, with TRBD2 identical over 14 bases. CDR1 is SGHNT and CDR2 is YENEEA in the germline V gene. J gave up 5 bases and V 5 bases, and 9 bases lay outside the gene matches. This CDR3 has 17 amino acids. The CDR3 loop reads CASSRQSGTSGGDTQYF. Here the CDR3 DNA reads TGTGCCAGCAGCCGACAGTCCGGGACTAGCGGGGGAGATACGCAGTATTTT.

This clonotype was found a few times. The gene calls are TRBV5-1 and TRBJ2-1; TRBD1 matches 10 bases. The CDR3 is 14 residues long. Germline CDR1 is SGHRS and CDR2 is YFSETQ. V lost 0 bases and J lost 7; bases outside the gene matches: 1. In DNA, the CDR3 is TGCGCCAGCAGCTTGGTGGACAGGGGGAATGAGCAGTTCTTC. This encodes CASSLVDRGNEQFF.

Concerning this clonotype: The junction departs from germline at one end; a sequencing error may be responsible. V is TRBV12-3 or TRBV12-4 and J is TRBJ2-3; 8 nucleotides match TRBD2. This CDR3 has 15 residues. The CDR3 loop is CASDGGALSTDTKYF. The CDR3 DNA sequence: TGTGCCAGCGACGGGGGGGCCCTAAGCACAGATACGAAGTATTTT.